One sample yielded the 12 T cell receptor beta chains listed below, sequenced in a study of T cells in Graves' hyperthyroidism and ophthalmopathy. From RNA transcripts, TCR beta CDR3 regions were amplified. A first-round RT-PCR of the TCR CDR3 used the HTBI primer set. A single record per CDR3 protein comes from TCRdb applying MiXCR to the multiplex PCR reads. The data show about 590,000 distinct CDR3 sequences, with 15% to 18% seen just once and roughly 6.6% held by the top ten. Sequencing input: blood. The source is a woman aged 25-40 years with Graves' hyperthyroidism.

Ten or more counts support this clonotype. This sequence joins TRBV20-1 and TRBJ1-1; a possible D gene is TRBD1 (5 bases). Trimming left V 7 bases short and J 4 bases short, with 10 bases between. The CDR3 covers 11 residues. The germline gives CDR1 DFQATT, CDR2 SNEGSKA (reference sequence). The CDR3 region is CSGQTVTEAFF. The CDR3, as DNA: TGCAGTGGCCAGACAGTCACTGAAGCTTTCTTT.

A word on this clonotype: The junction and the germline gene differ at one end; a read error may be behind it. This chain joins TRBV29-1 and TRBJ2-1; TRBD2 aligns across 7 bases. Germline V gene lookup returns CDR1 SQVTM and CDR2 ANQGSEA. This CDR3 is built from 13 residues. CDR3 DNA sequence: TGCGGCGTTGAAGAGTGGCGGGAGCTTGAGCAGTTCTTC. Protein: CGVEEWRELEQFF.

Only a few counts were recorded for this clonotype. The V gene is TRBV7-9, the J gene TRBJ1-2; 7 bases match TRBD1. The germline V gene encodes CDR1 SEHNR and CDR2 FQNEAQ (reference sequence). Losses at the gene ends were 5 bases for V and 8 bases for J; bases not matched to a gene: 14. The CDR3 runs 15 residues. This CDR3 is CASSRSDRELGGYTF. In DNA form, the CDR3 reads TGTGCCAGCAGCCGCAGCGACAGGGAACTGGGGGGCTACACCTTC.

This clonotype was detected many times. This sequence joins TRBV20-1 and TRBJ2-1; 7 bases line up with TRBD2. The CDR3 length is 15 residues. V lost 5 bases to trimming and J lost 6 bases; unmatched junction nucleotides: 13. Germline loops: CDR1 DFQATT, CDR2 SNEGSKA (reference sequence). The CDR3 region is CSAPGTWTSSNEQFF. CDR3 nucleotides: TGCAGTGCTCCCGGTACCTGGACTAGTAGCAATGAGCAGTTCTTC.

In nucleotides, the CDR3 is TGCGCCAGCAGTACGGGGCGGACAGAATACGAGCAGTACTTC. It specifies CASSTGRTEYEQYF. The chain employs TRBV5-1 and TRBJ2-7, with D tentatively TRBD1 (6 bases). CDR1 SGHRS and CDR2 YFSETQ come from the germline V gene. This CDR3 is 14 amino acids long. V lost 5 bases to trimming and J lost 4 bases, with 16 bases between them.

At least ten counts were recorded for this clonotype. The chain couples TRBV3-1 to TRBJ1-1; no clear D gene. Per germline, CDR1 LGHDT and CDR2 YNNKEL (reference sequence). The CDR3 length is 14 residues. V lost 0 bases, J lost 10 bases, and 15 bases lay in between. The CDR3 DNA reads as TGTGCCAGCAGCCAAGATGAGACGTTGCCCGGAGCTTTCTTT. It codes for CASSQDETLPGAFF. The full variable domain, in which reference TRBV3-1 and TRBJ1-1 provide the parts outside the CDR3, is DTAVSQTPKYLVTQMGNDKSIKCEQNLGHDTMYWYKQDSKKFLKIMFSYNNKELIINETVPNRFSPKSPDKAHLNLHINSLELGDSAVYFCASSQDETLPGAFFGQGTRLTVV.

This clonotype occurred many times. V usage is TRBV6-1 and J usage is TRBJ1-5; tentative D call: TRBD1 (6 bases). The V end was cut by 5 bases, the J end by 6 bases, with 20 bases between. CDR1 and CDR2 from the germline V gene are MNHNS and SASEGT. CDR3 size: 16 residues. The CDR3 DNA is TGTGCCAGCAGTTCGGGACATCGAGGGGTTAGTCAGCCCCAGCATTTT. It specifies CASSSGHRGVSQPQHF.

In its sample, this clonotype was seen a few times. CDR3 amino acids: CATSEQTGTGVDTQYF. CDR3 coding DNA: TGTGCCACCAGTGAGCAAACCGGGACAGGGGTAGATACGCAGTATTTT. The J gene is TRBJ2-3, the V gene TRBV24-1; 10 bases map to TRBD1. The length of the CDR3 is 16 residues. The germline gives CDR1 KGHDR, CDR2 SFDVKD. V lost 4 bases to trimming and J lost 5 bases; unmatched junction nucleotides: 8.

This sequence joins TRBV4-3 and TRBJ2-1; D is undetermined. Germline loops: CDR1 LGHNA, CDR2 YSLEER. V was cut by 0 bases and J by 10 bases, with 22 bases left in between. The CDR3 runs 17 residues. The CDR3 sequence is CASSQDLVRLFLVEQFF. The CDR3 DNA sequence: TGCGCCAGCAGCCAAGATCTTGTGAGACTTTTCTTAGTCGAGCAGTTCTTC.

The chain has TRBV2 and TRBJ2-6; 8 bases are shared with TRBD1. The CDR3 consists of 16 residues. Germline CDR1 and CDR2: SNHLY and FYNNEI. The V segment lost 5 bases and the J segment 1 base; nucleotides outside the gene matches: 4. CDR3: CASSQDRVSGANVLTF. The DNA of the CDR3 is TGTGCCAGCAGTCAGGACAGGGTTTCTGGGGCCAACGTCCTGACTTTC. Full variable domain (remainder filled in from reference TRBV2 and TRBJ2-6): EPEVTQTPSHQVTQMGQEVILRCVPISNHLYFYWYRQILGQKVEFLVSFYNNEISEKSEIFDDQFSVERPDGSNFTLKIRSTKLEDSAMYFCASSQDRVSGANVLTFGAGSRLTVL.

In this sample, this clonotype turned up a few times. The rearrangement links TRBV18 to TRBJ2-7; TRBD1 matches 7 bases. J lost 6 bases, V lost 4 bases, and 6 bases had no gene match. Germline values: CDR1 KGHSH, CDR2 LQKENI. This CDR3 has 13 residues. The CDR3 nucleotides read TGTGCCAGCTCACACGGGACAGCAGGCGAGCAGTACTTC. Protein product: CASSHGTAGEQYF.

This clonotype was seen repeatedly, ten times or more. The V call is TRBV2, the J call TRBJ2-1; 9 bases agree with TRBD2. CDR3 size: 20 residues. Germline CDR1 reads SNHLY; CDR2 reads FYNNEI. Germline trimming cut 2 bases from V and 5 bases from J; bases unmatched to any gene: 19. Here the CDR3 DNA reads TGTGCCAGCAGTGAACTGCTGCGGGAGGGCCCCCAGGATAAAAACAATGAGCAGTTCTTC. Protein sequence: CASSELLREGPQDKNNEQFF.